This T cell receptor (beta chain) was captured in a study of blood T cell repertoires in COVID-19 (dated by TCRdb to the early 2020s). Study-wide context: Samples covering the acute and convalescent phases of COVID-19 were provided by collaborators in the United States, Italy and Spain. The prospective study material was composed of cDNA or gDNA derived from T cells, B-cell-depleted T cells, or PBMCs. The samples were drawn from the first 160 participants of the ongoing ImmuneRACE study and from some 1,300 subjects provided by 6 global collaborators. Deeply sampled blood TCRbeta repertoires from subjects exposed to, actively infected with, or recovered from COVID-19 were included in the dataset. Where HLA class I and class II types were available, the types were taken from metadata supplied by the sample provider, not from assay-based typing. Sample metadata almost always included a de-identified subject ID, COVID-19 status, age in years and sex. The repertoires were released in a freely available public database intended as a resource for research on the immune response to SARS-CoV-2. What the work shows at the level of the full study, not this receptor alone: Clinical and demographic metadata were provided uncurated, with the amount varying by source and participant.

TCRbeta CDR3 regions were amplified from genomic DNA by means of the immunoSEQ Assay, a bias-controlled multiplex PCR. Per the source publication's procedure: The number of nucleated cells in each sample was estimated by amplification of reference gene primers within the assay. Sequence reads were collapsed and filtered to measure the absolute abundance of every unique TCRbeta CDR3 rearrangement. For each sample, productive Simpson clonality was calculated as the square root of Simpson's diversity index across productive rearrangements. TCRdb provides this immuneACCESS table in a form limited to in-frame rearrangements. Some clones are lacking; in checked studies, under half of them reflect an unresolved V gene, and why the rest are absent is not known. For V, J and clone size, that table is used; D and trimming come from the DNA. The sample has 260,000 or so clones on record, 85% of them singletons. The ten largest make up around 2.5% of the sample.

In the prospective study, participants were about 18 to 95 years old, resided in around 25 geographic areas of the United States, and were enrolled through a virtual design. In the prospective study, participants were assigned to cohorts based on the clinical history participants reported in a screening survey and a study questionnaire. ImmuneRACE Cohort 3 recovered participants were defined by two consecutive negative NP/OP PCR tests, healthcare professional clearance, or symptom resolution. In the prospective study, mobile phlebotomists collected whole blood, serum and a nasopharyngeal or oropharyngeal swab from each participant. Participants in the prospective study had the option to provide additional blood draws and questionnaires over a 2-month period. Blood samples from the prospective study were shipped frozen or at room temperature prior to DNA extraction. This clone was counted a few times. Its antigen specificity is not known. The sample holds no much larger clone one base away, and base qualities are not on file.

The sample comprised PBMCs or T cells enriched from blood (not recorded which). The origin of this receptor is a woman in her 50s who had recovered from COVID-19.

The CDR3 region has the sequence CASSAIYRGSTYEQYF. The nucleotide sequence reads as follows: TGCGCCAGCAGCGCAATATACAGGGGGTCCACCTACGAGCAGTACTTC. The sequence joins TRBV5-1 to TRBJ2-7, with 8 middle bases fitting TRBD1. Including cysteine and phenylalanine, the CDR3 has 16 amino acids. The entry retains the CDR3 DNA only, 48 bases that are in frame from base 1. V loses 4 bases at its end and J loses 2 bases; junction bases beyond the gene matches: 11. The germline V gene provides CDR1 SGHRS and CDR2 YFSETQ.